This paragraph covers one T cell receptor beta chain sequence. The sample is drawn from a study of blood T cell repertoires in COVID-19. Study-wide background: From the United States, Italy and Spain came samples of acute and convalescent COVID-19.

The table came from immunoSEQ multiplex PCR; TCRdb's copy has only in-frame clones and leaves some out. The data contain 65,000 to 85,000 clones, roughly 80% of them seen just once; the ten biggest clones take up over 15%. This CDR3 spans 15 amino acids. CDR1 MDHEN and CDR2 SYDVKM come from the germline V gene. Trimming shortened V by 2 bases and J by 1 base, and 10 bases separated the two germline ends. The rearrangement uses TRBV28 and TRBJ2-3; D is possibly TRBD1 (5 bases). This TCR was recovered from a woman aged 55-75 years with acute or convalescent COVID-19. Sequencing was carried out using peripheral blood. This CDR3 reads CASSLAGWGTDTQYF. CDR3 coding DNA: TGTGCCAGCAGTTTAGCAGGGTGGGGCACAGATACGCAGTATTTT.